The present entry profiles one T cell receptor (beta chain) with its context. Its matching antigen is unknown. The CDR3 runs 14 residues. Between the trimmed V and J ends, which lost 1 base and 4 bases, there was a span of 10 bases. In germline, CDR1 is SGHVS, CDR2 FNYEAQ. Assay used: immunoSEQ multiplex PCR; TCRdb lists only in-frame clones, some missing. The data show approximately 110,000 clones, roughly 88% seen once. The sample originates from a study of T cell responses to AZD1222 COVID-19 vaccine. Overall study: Doses given second, at about 4 or about 12 weeks, were pooled.

Whole-study results and caveats: Two doses of AZD1222 preceded a rise in Spike-specific TCR breadth and depth. Donors, mostly white British, included more females; clonal diversity was possibly underestimated. Per reports, nearly half of all spike-specific TCRs target regions that are unmutated in variants.

The TCR comes from an adult in good health. The chain has TRBV7-6 and TRBJ1-1, with D maybe TRBD1 (6 bases). This material consisted of peripheral blood, taken on day 0 of AZD1222 vaccination. The CDR3 DNA reads TGTGCCAGCAGCTTAGGGGGGCGAGGCACTGAAGCTTTCTTT. This sequence encodes CASSLGGRGTEAFF.